This T cell receptor (beta chain) comes out of a study of T cells in Graves' hyperthyroidism and ophthalmopathy. Clinical symptoms, serum thyroxine and TRAb, thyroid ultrasound and orbital computed tomography were used for the diagnoses. This sample holds PBMCs from less than 11 ml fresh peripheral blood. The V gene's germline CDR1 is ENHRY and CDR2 SYGVKD. V was clipped by 2 bases and J by 7 bases, with 9 bases between them. There are 12 residues in the CDR3. Study-wide results and caveats: Peripheral blood also featured most of the thyroid clonotypes expanded above 0.001.

This clonotype was seen ten or more times. Its antigen is unknown. Researchers amplified the TCR beta CDR3 regions from RNA transcripts. The HTBI primer set drove a first-round RT-PCR of the TCR CDR3. One entry per CDR3 protein, called by TCRdb with MiXCR from the multiplex PCR reads. The data contain hundreds of thousands of distinct CDR3 sequences, about 14% of them singletons. The specimen was blood. This clonotype was obtained from a woman in her thirties with Graves' hyperthyroidism that later progressed to Graves' ophthalmopathy. This rearrangement joins TRBV10-3 to TRBJ2-7, with D perhaps matching TRBD2 (6 bases). For the CDR3, the DNA is TGTGCCATCAGTGAGACTAGCTGGGAGCAGTACTTC. Its translation: CAISETSWEQYF.